Listed below are T cell receptor beta chains from one sample, sequenced in a study of human T cells and chemical hapten exposure. TCRdb used MiXCR to reprocess the RACE reads, holding one entry per CDR3 protein. Among about 260,000 distinct CDR3 sequences listed, 8.6% were seen once. Sequences were derived from whole blood, sampled in connection with sensitization to the hapten diphenylcyclopropenone (DPC). Every receptor here comes from a woman aged 35 to 49 with alopecia areata. Some clones in this sample may be carry-over from other donors' samples. Each CDR3 is given with its conserved first and last residue. D genes are given only for firm matches.

V gene	D gene	J gene	CDR3 protein
TRBV7-2	TRBD1	TRBJ1-1	CASSLGYRGRNTEAFF
TRBV12-3/TRBV12-4	.	TRBJ1-4	CASSLVGLNEKLFF
TRBV7-2	TRBD2	TRBJ2-3	CASSLRLAGGTDTQYF
TRBV5-1	.	TRBJ2-6	CASSTTSRGANVLTF
TRBV20-1	TRBD1	TRBJ1-6	CSASPPGQGALSSYNSPLHF
TRBV7-9	TRBD1	TRBJ1-2	CASNLDRENYGYTF
TRBV5-1	.	TRBJ2-1	CASSLLRGSYNEQFF
TRBV7-9	.	TRBJ2-4	CASSLTQNRNIQYF
TRBV27	TRBD2	TRBJ2-1	CASSRTGLAYNEQFF
TRBV7-2	.	TRBJ1-1	CASSLAPTATEAFF